This T cell receptor beta chain was recorded in a study of T cell changes during pregnancy in multiple sclerosis. The junction had 11 bases not matched to a gene; V was cut back by 1 base and J by 7 bases. This CDR3 has 16 residues. Germline-derived CDR1 and CDR2 are LGHNA and YSLEER. Data came from immunoSEQ multiplex PCR; TCRdb stores just in-frame clones and leaves some out. The sample has around 110,000 clones; around 92% are singletons. V is TRBV4-3 and J is TRBJ2-7; 9 bases are a match to TRBD1. Specimen: peripheral blood, collected in the third trimester of pregnancy. The origin of this receptor is a female donor in good health, enrolled as a control in a pregnancy study. Here the CDR3 DNA reads TGCGCCAGCAGCCAAGCACCCGGGACAGGGCTGGGGGAGCAGTACTTC. It encodes CASSQAPGTGLGEQYF.